The source of this T cell receptor beta chain is a study of OX40 agonist ivuxolimab in advanced cancers. Across the whole study: A diagnosis of hepatocellular carcinoma, melanoma, renal cell or head and neck cancer was present in dose-escalation patients. Participants could have had prior anti-PD-1, anti-PD-L1 or anti-CTLA-4 therapy, and approximately 37% had some.

The assay was immunoSEQ multiplex PCR, and TCRdb's table has in-frame clones only and misses some. The top ten clones hold roughly 30% of a sample with 30,000 to 45,000 clones, 80% to 90% of them seen once. CDR3 length equals 16 residues. Trimming cost V 6 bases and J 0 bases, with 12 bases left between them. Germline CDR1 and CDR2: LNHDA and SQIVND (reference sequence). The receptor comes from an adult with an advanced solid tumor such as melanoma, head and neck, liver or kidney cancer. This rearrangement joins TRBV19 to TRBJ2-6; a weak D match, TRBD2 (5 bases). Material: CD4+ or CD8+ T cells sorted from blood, obtained in a trial of the OX40 agonist ivuxolimab. As DNA, the CDR3 is TGTGCCAGTAGCCAACCGGGGAGCTCTGGGGCCAACGTCCTGACTTTC. Protein: CASSQPGSSGANVLTF.